The 18 T cell receptor beta chains below were found in one sample sequenced in a study of T cell responses to AZD1222 COVID-19 vaccine. Profiled with immunoSEQ multiplex PCR; TCRdb holds only in-frame clones, not every one. The table includes some 120,000 clones, approximately 89% detected once. The sequenced sample was peripheral blood, obtained on day 0 of AZD1222 vaccination. These receptor sequences come from an adult in good health.

This chain joins TRBV27 and TRBJ1-6, with 8 bases that match TRBD1. Germline V gene lookup returns CDR1 MNHEY and CDR2 SMNVEV (reference sequence). This CDR3 comprises 16 residues. Unmatched junction bases numbered 15, after V lost 10 bases and J lost 7 bases. CDR3 sequence (DNA): TGTGCCACCCAAAGGGGGACAGGATATTTAAATTCACCCCTCCACTTT. It codes for CATQRGTGYLNSPLHF.

This clone occurred a few times. CDR3 loop: CATSAKGGRSAEAFF. The CDR3 nucleotides are TGTGCCACCAGCGCCAAGGGGGGCCGGTCGGCTGAAGCTTTCTTT. V is TRBV15 and J is TRBJ1-1, with D maybe TRBD1 (6 bases). CDR3 length equals 15 residues. Trimming cost V 5 bases and J 6 bases, with 19 bases left between them. Per the germline V gene, CDR1 is LNHNV and CDR2 is YYDKDF (reference sequence).

This CDR3 is CASSYGTGGSNQPQHF. The CDR3 nucleotides read TGTGCCAGCAGTTATGGGACAGGCGGCAGCAATCAGCCCCAGCATTTT. The chain recombines TRBV6-5 with TRBJ1-5; 8 bases match TRBD1. There are 16 residues in the CDR3. Germline CDR1 MNHEY, CDR2 SVGAGI. Trimming cost V 3 bases and J 1 base; bases outside gene matches: 5.

The chain recombines TRBV6-2 or TRBV6-3 with TRBJ2-6, with unresolved D. V lost 6 bases and J lost 4, with 19 bases in between. Germline loops: CDR1 MNHEY, CDR2 SVGEGT. The CDR3 spans 17 residues. In DNA, the CDR3 is TGTGCCAGCAGCTCCGAGATGGTCCCGGCGGGGGCCAACGTCCTGACTTTC. Its translation: CASSSEMVPAGANVLTF.

The J gene is TRBJ2-1, the V gene TRBV6-4; 9 bases line up with TRBD1. Germline CDR1 MRHNA, CDR2 SNTAGT. The CDR3 extends over 13 amino acids. V trimming: 5 bases; J trimming: 8 bases; junction bases outside the gene matches: 4. CDR3 DNA sequence: TGTGCCAGCAGTAGGGACAGGGACGATGAGCAGTTCTTC. Encoded protein: CASSRDRDDEQFF.

The chain recombines TRBV7-2 with TRBJ1-5; D uncertain. The CDR3 length is 15 residues. Germline loops: CDR1 SGHTA, CDR2 FQGNSA. V lost 5 bases and J lost 0, with 11 bases in between. CDR3 sequence: CASSPRTTSNQPQHF. The CDR3 region has the DNA TGTGCCAGCAGCCCCCGGACGACTAGCAATCAGCCCCAGCATTTT.

The chain recombines TRBV11-2 with TRBJ1-3, with D uncertain. V was cut by 5 bases and J by 0 bases, with 11 bases left in between. CDR1 is SGHAT, CDR2 FQNNGV, per germline. This CDR3 contains 15 residues. Here the CDR3 DNA reads TGTGCCAGCAGCCCGATCCTAGGCTCTGGAAACACCATATATTTT. It codes for CASSPILGSGNTIYF.

The rearrangement joins TRBV2 to TRBJ1-6; D not certain. This CDR3 is built from 13 residues. The V and J ends lost 8 bases and 2 bases respectively, with 7 bases between them. Germline V gives CDR1 SNHLY, CDR2 FYNNEI. CDR3 sequence: CASGVPYNSPLHF. The CDR3 DNA is TGTGCCAGCGGAGTCCCCTATAATTCACCCCTCCACTTT. Filled out from reference TRBV2 and TRBJ1-6, the complete variable domain reads EPEVTQTPSHQVTQMGQEVILRCVPISNHLYFYWYRQILGQKVEFLVSFYNNEISEKSEIFDDQFSVERPDGSNFTLKIRSTKLEDSAMYFCASGVPYNSPLHFGNGTRLTVT.

This rearrangement joins TRBV10-2 to TRBJ1-4; maybe TRBD1 (6 bases). Trimming stripped 8 bases from V and 6 bases from J, with 13 bases between. The CDR3 runs to 13 residues. CDR1 WSHSY and CDR2 SAAADI come from the germline V gene. The CDR3, as DNA: TGCGCCAGCTACAGGGACGGCTATGAAAAACTGTTTTTT. Translation: CASYRDGYEKLFF.

The V call is TRBV5-1, the J call TRBJ2-5, with D maybe TRBD1 (6 bases). The CDR3 consists of 15 residues. CDR1 is SGHRS, CDR2 YFSETQ, per germline. The V end was cut by 1 base, the J end by 1 base, with 11 bases between. The CDR3 DNA reads TGCGCCAGCAGCTTGTCGGCAGGGGCCCAAGAGACCCAGTACTTC. Protein product: CASSLSAGAQETQYF.

The chain employs TRBV5-4 and TRBJ1-1; D remains ambiguous. Germline V lookup: CDR1 SGHNT, CDR2 YYREEE (reference sequence). V lost 4 bases, J lost 8 bases, and 12 bases lay in between. This CDR3 is built from 12 residues. The CDR3 sequence is CASSPNRAEAFF. The CDR3 DNA sequence: TGTGCCAGCAGCCCCAACCGGGCGGAAGCTTTCTTT. Full variable domain (missing parts from reference TRBV5-4 and TRBJ1-1): ETGVTQSPTHLIKTRGQQVTLRCSSQSGHNTVSWYQQALGQGPQFIFQYYREEENGRGNFPPRFSGLQFPNYSSELNVNALELDDSALYLCASSPNRAEAFFGQGTRLTVV.

This clone has just a few counts. The chain carries TRBV28 and TRBJ2-7; the match to TRBD2 covers 10 bases. V trimming: 7 bases; J trimming: 2 bases; junction bases outside the gene matches: 14. Germline CDR1 MDHEN, CDR2 SYDVKM. This CDR3 contains 17 residues. CDR3 sequence: CASTRLRAGGPPYEQYF. CDR3 sequence (DNA): TGTGCCAGCACCAGGCTGAGAGCGGGAGGGCCCCCCTACGAGCAGTACTTC.

The chain is built from TRBV7-2 and TRBJ2-1; 9 bases agree with TRBD2. Germline V CDR1 and CDR2: SGHTA, FQGNSA. The CDR3 consists of 15 residues. After removal of 8 bases from V and 7 bases from J, the junction contained 12 bases not matched to a gene. This chain's CDR3 is CASGWREGRGNEQFF. The DNA for the CDR3 is TGTGCCAGCGGGTGGCGGGAGGGCCGTGGAAATGAGCAGTTCTTC. Combining the CDR3 with reference TRBV7-2 and TRBJ2-1 gives the whole variable domain GAGVSQSPSNKVTEKGKDVELRCDPISGHTALYWYRQSLGQGLEFLIYFQGNSAPDKSGLPSDRFSAERTGGSVSTLTIQRTQQEDSAVYLCASGWREGRGNEQFFGPGTRLTVL.

J is TRBJ2-4 and V is TRBV7-2; no definite D call. The CDR3 runs to 14 residues. Per germline, CDR1 SGHTA and CDR2 FQGNSA. Trimming removed 0 bases from V and 9 bases from J, with 12 bases in between. In DNA form, the CDR3 reads TGTGCCAGCAGCTTAGCGTCCCTAGAAATCATTCAGTACTTC. This gives the protein CASSLASLEIIQYF.

The chain couples TRBV7-3 to TRBJ2-5, with 8 bases aligning to TRBD2. With V trimmed by 5 bases and J by 4 bases, 6 bases remained unmatched. The germline CDR1 and CDR2 sequences are SGHTA and FQGTGA. The CDR3 runs to 14 residues. Written as DNA, the CDR3 is TGTGCCAGCAGCCCCACCGGGGGGGCAGAGACCCAGTACTTC. It specifies CASSPTGGAETQYF.

This sequence joins TRBV2 and TRBJ2-5; 8 bases align to TRBD2. Per the germline V gene, CDR1 is SNHLY and CDR2 is FYNNEI. The junction had 6 bases not matched to a gene; V was cut back by 6 bases and J by 6 bases. The CDR3 extends over 13 amino acids. Here the CDR3 DNA reads TGTGCCAGCAGCGGGGGGGGCAGTCAGACCCAGTACTTC. Residues: CASSGGGSQTQYF.

This clone was detected a few times. This sequence joins TRBV18 and TRBJ1-1; D ambiguous. The germline CDR1 and CDR2 sequences are KGHSH and LQKENI. The CDR3 contains 14 residues. V lost 6 bases and J lost 1, with 12 bases in between. CDR3 protein: CASSLGRKNTEAFF. The CDR3 DNA is TGTGCCAGCTCCCTTGGACGGAAGAACACTGAAGCTTTCTTT.

V usage is TRBV7-9 and J usage is TRBJ1-1; D remains ambiguous. Per germline, CDR1 SEHNR and CDR2 FQNEAQ (reference sequence). V lost 5 bases and J lost 2, with 12 bases in between. This CDR3 is built from 14 residues. As DNA, the CDR3 is TGTGCCAGCAGCCCCCGACGGGTAAACACTGAAGCTTTCTTT. Amino acids: CASSPRRVNTEAFF.